The next 11 T cell receptor beta chains were all read from a single sample in a study of blood T cell repertoires in COVID-19. Measured with immunoSEQ multiplex PCR; TCRdb has only the in-frame clones, and not every one. The sample has 120,000 or so clones; 70% to 90% are singletons. Material: peripheral blood. These TCRs come from a human donor in a cohort sampled during active COVID-19.

The rearrangement joins TRBV12-5 to TRBJ2-7; TRBD1 matches at 9 bases. This CDR3 region has 12 residues. Germline CDR1 LGHNT, CDR2 FRNRAP. Trimming took 6 bases from V and 6 from J; bases not matched to a gene: 3. CDR3 nucleotides: TGTGCTAGTGGCCGGACAGGGGCCGAGCAGTACTTC. This sequence encodes CASGRTGAEQYF.

The J gene is TRBJ1-3, the V gene TRBV2; D call uncertain. Trimming stripped 7 bases from V and 0 bases from J, with 10 bases between. From germline, CDR1 is SNHLY and CDR2 FYNNEI. The CDR3 extends over 14 amino acids. CDR3 protein: CASTSTGSGNTIYF. CDR3 in DNA: TGTGCCAGCACATCGACGGGCTCTGGAAACACCATATATTTT.

The chain combines TRBV4-1 with TRBJ1-1; D may be TRBD1 (5 bases). The V end was cut by 3 bases, the J end by 3 bases, with 14 bases between. Germline V gene sequence: CDR1 MGHRA, CDR2 YSYEKL. This CDR3 has 15 residues. The CDR3 loop reads CASSHPTGGYTEAFF. As DNA, the CDR3 is TGCGCCAGCAGCCACCCCACAGGCGGCTACACTGAAGCTTTCTTT.

J is TRBJ2-1 and V is TRBV13, with 9 bases identical to TRBD2. CDR1 PRHDT and CDR2 FYEKMQ come from the germline V gene (reference sequence). The V segment lost 9 bases and the J segment 8 bases; nucleotides outside the gene matches: 8. This CDR3 spans 13 amino acids. CDR3 amino acids: CASSGRRAYEQFF. The CDR3 coding sequence is TGTGCCAGTAGCGGGAGACGGGCGTATGAGCAGTTCTTC.

This clone was seen just once. V gene TRBV4-1 combines with J gene TRBJ1-6; tentative D call: TRBD1 (6 bases). The CDR3 runs to 17 residues. Trimming shortened V by 3 bases and J by 6 bases, and 18 bases separated the two germline ends. Germline values: CDR1 MGHRA, CDR2 YSYEKL. Written as DNA, the CDR3 is TGCGCCAGCAGCCAGGAAGGACAGCCCGGTACTAATTCACCCCTCCACTTT. Translation gives CASSQEGQPGTNSPLHF.

The CDR3 sequence: CAWSVSGGGNQPQHF. The CDR3 DNA is TGTGCCTGGAGTGTTTCCGGGGGAGGCAATCAGCCCCAGCATTTT. The V gene is TRBV30, the J gene TRBJ1-5, with D possibly being TRBD1 (5 bases). CDR1 and CDR2 (germline): GTSNPN, SVGIG (reference sequence). The CDR3 has 15 residues. V gave up 0 bases and J gave up 2 bases, with 11 bases separating them.

J is TRBJ2-2 and V is TRBV18, with a weak D call TRBD1 (6 bases). Looked up from germline, CDR1 is KGHSH and CDR2 is LQKENI. This CDR3 spans 17 amino acids. The V gene lost 3 bases and the J gene lost 1 base, with 15 bases spanning the gap. CDR3 loop: CASSPVWDTKNTGELFF. The CDR3 DNA is TGTGCCAGCTCACCCGTTTGGGACACAAAGAACACCGGGGAGCTGTTTTTT.

This clone was detected only once. This chain uses TRBV10-1 with TRBJ2-1, with 7 bases aligning to TRBD1. Unmatched junction bases numbered 26, after V lost 9 bases and J lost 9 bases. The CDR3 is made up of 18 amino acids. Per germline, CDR1 WNHNN and CDR2 SYGVQD (reference sequence). CDR3 bases: TGCGCCAGAAGGGCGGTTCCCGGGACAGAGGGTTTGAATGGTGAGCAGTTCTTC. As protein: CARRAVPGTEGLNGEQFF.

This chain joins TRBV10-2 and TRBJ1-6; 9 bases agree with TRBD1. CDR1 WSHSY and CDR2 SAAADI come from the germline V gene. Germline trimming cut 5 bases from V and 10 bases from J; bases unmatched to any gene: 15. The CDR3 is 17 residues long. The CDR3, as DNA: TGCGCCAGCAGTTTACGGACAGGGGAGATTTCAAAGTCACCCCTCCACTTT. Its translation: CASSLRTGEISKSPLHF.

This clone has more than one count but fewer than ten. The chain couples TRBV5-6 to TRBJ2-5, with 11 bases that match TRBD2. The germline V gene encodes CDR1 SGHDT and CDR2 YYEEEE. The CDR3 runs to 16 residues. J was trimmed by 5 bases and V by 4 bases; bases with no gene match: 10. The CDR3 loop is CASSTVAGGPVETQYF. The CDR3 DNA reads as TGTGCCAGCAGCACCGTAGCGGGAGGGCCGGTGGAGACCCAGTACTTC.

The CDR3 DNA reads TGTGCCAGCAGCTTAGAGGGACAGGGTTTTAGTGGCTACACCTTC. Its protein product is CASSLEGQGFSGYTF. This chain joins TRBV7-9 and TRBJ1-2; 9 nucleotides align to TRBD1. The CDR3 is 15 amino acids. V was pared by 1 base and J by 7 bases, with 7 bases of the junction left unmatched. CDR1 is SEHNR and CDR2 is FQNEAQ in the germline V gene (reference sequence).